This T cell receptor beta chain appears in the sequencing data of a study of T cell changes during pregnancy in multiple sclerosis. Method: immunoSEQ multiplex PCR; TCRdb's copy keeps in-frame clones and lacks some. Of 45,000 or so clones listed, approximately 90% are singletons. Looked up from germline, CDR1 is MNHNS and CDR2 is SASEGT. The J segment lost 10 bases and the V segment lost 6 bases, leaving 8 bases of the junction unmatched. The CDR3 is 14 residues long. Input material: PBMCs (not recorded whether the cells were cultured). The origin of this receptor is a female donor with multiple sclerosis, enrolled in a pregnancy study. V is TRBV6-1 and J is TRBJ1-4; 10 bases are shared with TRBD1. The CDR3: CASRVGQGKGKLFF. CDR3 sequence (DNA): TGTGCCAGCAGAGTGGGACAGGGGAAGGGAAAACTGTTTTTT.